The 23 T cell receptor beta chains below all came from one sample that was sequenced in a study of regulatory T cells in long-lasting Graves disease. Time point noted: newly diagnosed GD, antithyroid drugs for less than 3 months. PBMCs provided the RNA from which the TCR library was made. Libraries of TCR beta came from iRepertoire HTBI primers plus Arm-PCR of CDR3 regions. Via MiXCR, TCRdb re-called the multiplex PCR reads, giving one row per CDR3 protein. The sample records approximately 470,000 distinct CDR3 sequences, 15% to 20% being singletons. A further study also used this sample, focusing on T cells in Graves' hyperthyroidism and ophthalmopathy.

Specimen: peripheral blood mononuclear cells (PBMCs), collected at new diagnosis, from a patient treated with antithyroid drugs. The receptors were sampled from a middle-aged man with Graves disease.

This clonotype appeared many times. The chain combines TRBV3-1 with TRBJ1-1; D gene ambiguous. V was trimmed by 4 bases and J by 6 bases, leaving 15 bases between them. Germline CDR1 LGHDT, CDR2 YNNKEL (reference sequence). The CDR3 loop spans 14 amino acids. The CDR3 loop is CASSLLDVESEAFF. CDR3 DNA sequence: TGTGCCAGCAGCCTTCTTGACGTGGAGTCTGAAGCTTTCTTT.

This clonotype was seen a few times. V and J are TRBV6-1 and TRBJ1-4; D uncertain. CDR1 and CDR2 from the germline V gene are MNHNS and SASEGT. The CDR3 consists of 14 residues. V was cut by 7 bases and J by 2 bases, with 11 bases left in between. The CDR3 DNA reads TGTGCCAGCATGAGGTTGGGCACTAATGAAAAACTGTTTTTT. It yields the protein CASMRLGTNEKLFF.

As regards this clonotype: Possible read error: a much larger clone is one base away. The genes are TRBV3-1 and TRBJ2-7; 7 nucleotides match TRBD1. Germline-derived CDR1 and CDR2 are LGHDT and YNNKEL (reference sequence). The CDR3 length is 14 residues. Written as DNA, the CDR3 is TGTGCCAGCGGCCAAAGGGACAGCTTCGGCGAGCAGTACTTC. Encoded protein: CASGQRDSFGEQYF.

J is TRBJ2-6 and V is TRBV2; D may be TRBD1 (6 bases). The germline V gene has CDR1 SNHLY and CDR2 FYNNEI. The CDR3 length is 15 residues. The V end lost 4 bases, the J end lost 3 bases, and 10 bases lay between the germline ends. CDR3 region: CASSAGAGGANVLTF. CDR3 in DNA: TGTGCCAGCAGTGCAGGGGCTGGTGGGGCCAACGTCCTGACTTTC.

This clonotype occurred a few times. V usage is TRBV6-1 and J usage is TRBJ2-7; 12 bases fit TRBD2. The CDR3 is 22 residues long. Looked up from germline, CDR1 is MNHNS and CDR2 is SASEGT. Losses at the gene ends were 5 bases for V and 7 bases for J; bases not matched to a gene: 30. As DNA, the CDR3 is TGTGCCAGCAGTCCTCACCGGGACATAGGGACTAGCGGGTACCCAAGTCGGGGGGAGCAGTACTTC. It specifies CASSPHRDIGTSGYPSRGEQYF.

This clonotype occurred a few times. This chain links TRBV24-1 with TRBJ2-1, with D unresolved. The V gene lost 5 bases and the J gene lost 5 bases, with 15 bases spanning the gap. The CDR3 has 15 residues. Germline-derived CDR1 and CDR2 are KGHDR and SFDVKD. The CDR3 protein is CATSAAVQTHNEQFF. In nucleotides, the CDR3 is TGTGCCACCAGTGCCGCGGTCCAAACCCACAATGAGCAGTTCTTC.

Comment on this clonotype: Just one base apart from a much larger clone, this may be a read error. V usage is TRBV7-2 and J usage is TRBJ1-5; D gene uncertain. The CDR3 extends over 14 amino acids. Germline V gives CDR1 SGHTA, CDR2 FQGNSA. Trimming removed 4 bases from V and 4 bases from J, with 11 bases in between. CDR3 sequence: CASSWEARNQPQHF. CDR3 bases: TGTGCCAGCAGCTGGGAGGCCAGAAATCAGCCCCAGCATTTT. The full variable domain, rest sourced from reference TRBV7-2 and TRBJ1-5, is GAGVSQSPSNKVTEKGKDVELRCDPISGHTALYWYRQSLGQGLEFLIYFQGNSAPDKSGLPSDRFSAERTGGSVSTLTIQRTQQEDSAVYLCASSWEARNQPQHFGDGTRLSIL.

As for this clonotype: One end of the junction is discordant with germline, which a read error may explain. The gene calls are TRBV2 and TRBJ2-7, with 9 positions matching TRBD2. Germline CDR1 reads SNHLY; CDR2 reads FYNNEI. The CDR3 is 14 residues long. The CDR3 nucleotides read TGCGCCAGCGGGGGGCGGGAGGGCTCCTACGAGCAGTACTTC. Its protein is CASGGREGSYEQYF.

This clonotype was counted many times. The chain carries TRBV30 and TRBJ1-2; a weak D match, TRBD1 (6 bases). V lost 2 bases to trimming and J lost 6 bases, with 16 bases between them. The CDR3 runs to 14 residues. The germline V gene has CDR1 GTSNPN and CDR2 SVGIG (reference sequence). CDR3 sequence reads: CAWSSFPDRHGYTF. For the CDR3, the DNA is TGTGCCTGGAGTTCATTCCCGGACAGACATGGCTACACCTTC.

The chain carries TRBV10-2 and TRBJ2-2; 7 bases line up with TRBD2. Germline values: CDR1 WSHSY, CDR2 SAAADI. This CDR3 comprises 15 residues. J gave up 6 bases and V 11 bases, and 15 bases lay outside the gene matches. This CDR3 is CACCKAGRASGELFF. The CDR3 nucleotides read TGCGCCTGTTGCAAAGCGGGACGGGCGTCCGGGGAGCTGTTTTTT.

This clonotype was counted ten times or more. V is TRBV28 and J is TRBJ1-2, with unresolved D. The CDR3 length is 16 residues. The V end lost 4 bases, the J end lost 8 bases, and 23 bases lay between the germline ends. Per germline, CDR1 MDHEN and CDR2 SYDVKM. CDR3: CASSSPSSTDFWGYTF. CDR3 nucleotide sequence: TGTGCCAGCAGTTCGCCCTCTTCGACTGATTTTTGGGGCTACACCTTC.

This clonotype was recorded at least ten times. The genes are TRBV10-3 and TRBJ1-1; D ambiguous. The V and J ends lost 0 bases and 1 base respectively, with 6 bases between them. CDR3 length equals 14 residues. The germline V gene has CDR1 ENHRY and CDR2 SYGVKD. For the CDR3, the DNA is TGTGCCATCAGTGAGTCGAGGGAGAACACTGAAGCTTTCTTT. Translated, it gives CAISESRENTEAFF.

This clonotype was counted a few times. This chain joins TRBV29-1 and TRBJ2-2; D remains unclear. This CDR3 has 14 residues. The germline V gene has CDR1 SQVTM and CDR2 ANQGSEA. Trimming took 3 bases from V and 5 from J, leaving 13 bases between them. CDR3 nucleotides: TGCAGCGTTGATGGAGTCAGCCTAACCGGGGAGCTGTTTTTT. Translating gives CSVDGVSLTGELFF.

This clonotype was observed at least ten times. This chain uses TRBV11-2 with TRBJ2-1; D is ambiguous. The CDR3 runs to 12 residues. The germline V gene encodes CDR1 SGHAT and CDR2 FQNNGV. The V and J ends lost 5 bases and 10 bases respectively, with 12 bases between them. The CDR3 DNA is TGTGCCAGCAGCCTACGGAGAACAGAGCAGTTCTTC. It is translated as CASSLRRTEQFF. Together with reference TRBV11-2 and TRBJ2-1, the CDR3 gives the full variable domain: EAGVAQSPRYKIIEKRQSVAFWCNPISGHATLYWYQQILGQGPKLLIQFQNNGVVDDSQLPKDRFSAERLKGVDSTLKIQPAKLEDSAVYLCASSLRRTEQFFGPGTRLTVL.

This clonotype was detected many times. This sequence joins TRBV27 and TRBJ2-7, with 8 nucleotides matching TRBD2. CDR3 size: 17 residues. V shed 2 bases, J shed 4 bases, and the junction held 13 bases outside the gene matches. Per germline, CDR1 MNHEY and CDR2 SMNVEV (reference sequence). CDR3 amino acids: CASSLQEKSGRAYEQYF. DNA of the CDR3: TGTGCCAGCAGTTTACAGGAGAAAAGCGGGAGAGCTTACGAGCAGTACTTC.

The V gene is TRBV12-3 or TRBV12-4, the J gene TRBJ2-2, with 8 positions matching TRBD1. V shed 8 bases, J shed 2 bases, and the junction held 1 base outside the gene matches. The CDR3 totals 13 residues. DNA of the CDR3: TGTGCCAGCGGACAGGGTAACACCGGGGAGCTGTTTTTT. It encodes CASGQGNTGELFF.

V gene TRBV12-3 or TRBV12-4 combines with J gene TRBJ2-7; D is tentatively TRBD1 or TRBD2 (5 bases each). The CDR3 has 13 amino acids. The germline V and J ends were trimmed by 8 bases and 4 bases, with 15 bases remaining between them. This CDR3 is CASRGDFSYEQYF. DNA for the CDR3: TGTGCCAGCCGGGGCGATTTCTCTTACGAGCAGTACTTC.

The table lists this clonotype with many counts. In DNA, the CDR3 is TGTGCCAGCAGCTTAGCGGCTTACACAGATACGCAGTATTTT. Residues: CASSLAAYTDTQYF. The chain couples TRBV7-8 to TRBJ2-3; D is unresolved. CDR1 is SGHVS, CDR2 FQNEAQ, per germline. This CDR3 is built from 14 residues. Trimming shortened V by 0 bases and J by 2 bases, and 6 bases separated the two germline ends. The whole variable domain, remainder taken from reference TRBV7-8 and TRBJ2-3, is GAGVSQSPRYKVAKRGQDVALRCDPISGHVSLFWYQQALGQGPEFLTYFQNEAQLDKSGLPSDRFFAERPEGSVSTLKIQRTQQEDSAVYLCASSLAAYTDTQYFGPGTRLTVL.

In this sample, this clonotype turned up many times. The chain's CDR3 is CASSSKTSGAYEQYF. Here the CDR3 DNA reads TGTGCCAGCAGCTCTAAGACTAGCGGTGCCTACGAGCAGTACTTC. J is TRBJ2-7 and V is TRBV13; 9 bases map to TRBD2. The CDR3 consists of 15 residues. The germline gives CDR1 PRHDT, CDR2 FYEKMQ (reference sequence). V trimming: 4 bases; J trimming: 2 bases; junction bases outside the gene matches: 6.

This clonotype was seen many times. The V call is TRBV12-3 or TRBV12-4, the J call TRBJ2-5; perhaps TRBD1 as D (6 bases). The CDR3 extends over 17 amino acids. With 2 bases removed from V and 5 bases from J, the gap between germline ends came to 21 bases. CDR3 in DNA: TGTGCCAGCAGTTTAACGTGGGGCAGGGGTTTAGGGGAGACCCAGTACTTC. It translates to CASSLTWGRGLGETQYF.

This clonotype came up a few times. The chain couples TRBV10-1 to TRBJ2-2; 7 nucleotides agree with TRBD1. The CDR3 contains 15 residues. The junction had 1 base not matched to a gene; V was cut back by 3 bases and J by 0 bases. Germline V gene lookup returns CDR1 WNHNN and CDR2 SYGVQD (reference sequence). CDR3 loop: CASSEGTANTGELFF. The DNA of the CDR3 is TGCGCCAGCAGTGAAGGGACAGCGAACACCGGGGAGCTGTTTTTT.

In its sample, this clonotype was seen many times. The rearrangement links TRBV7-3 to TRBJ2-3; D may be TRBD1 or TRBD2 (7 bases each). The CDR3 extends over 16 amino acids. CDR1 and CDR2 (germline): SGHTA, FQGTGA. Between the trimmed V and J ends, which lost 4 bases and 1 base, there was a span of 15 bases. The DNA of the CDR3 is TGTGCCAGCAGCTCAGGGGGGGGTATTGGCACAGATACGCAGTATTTT. It encodes CASSSGGGIGTDTQYF.

This chain links TRBV27 with TRBJ2-2; TRBD1 aligns across 7 bases. Germline CDR1 and CDR2: MNHEY and SMNVEV (reference sequence). This CDR3 comprises 15 residues. Trimming at V came to 4 bases and at J to 0 bases, leaving 2 bases not matched to a gene. The DNA for the CDR3 is TGTGCCAGCAGTTGGGACAGCGCGAACACCGGGGAGCTGTTTTTT. It is translated as CASSWDSANTGELFF.